The next 13 T cell receptor beta chains were all read from a single sample in a study of T cell responses to AZD1222 COVID-19 vaccine. The method was immunoSEQ multiplex PCR; TCRdb's version includes in-frame clones alone and lacks a portion of them. The sample has 150,000 to 200,000 clones; about 87% are singletons. The source material was peripheral blood, sampled on day 0 of AZD1222 vaccination. All receptors derive from an adult in good health.

The rearrangement links TRBV5-4 to TRBJ1-2; possibly TRBD1 for D (6 bases). The CDR3 has 13 residues. The V end was cut by 4 bases, the J end by 2 bases, with 9 bases between. The germline V gene encodes CDR1 SGHNT and CDR2 YYREEE (reference sequence). The CDR3 bases are TGTGCCAGCAGCAAGGACAGCAACTATGGCTACACCTTC. This codes for CASSKDSNYGYTF.

V gene TRBV6-1 combines with J gene TRBJ2-7; D remains ambiguous. This CDR3 comprises 13 residues. V dropped 2 bases and J dropped 3 bases, with 8 bases sitting between them. Germline assignment: CDR1 MNHNS and CDR2 SASEGT. The CDR3 DNA reads as TGTGCCAGCAGTGAATACGGCGGCTACGAGCAGTACTTC. Translated: CASSEYGGYEQYF.

This chain uses TRBV13 with TRBJ2-1; D assignment may be TRBD1 or TRBD2 (6 bases each). Trimming removed 5 bases from V and 9 bases from J, with 11 bases in between. Per the germline V gene, CDR1 is PRHDT and CDR2 is FYEKMQ (reference sequence). CDR3 length equals 12 residues. This CDR3 reads CASSQGGGEQFF. CDR3 nucleotides: TGTGCCAGCAGCCAAGGGGGAGGTGAGCAGTTCTTC.

This clone was found once. V usage is TRBV2 and J usage is TRBJ1-1; tentatively, D is TRBD1 (5 bases). The CDR3 spans 15 residues. Trimming cost V 6 bases and J 4 bases, with 18 bases left between them. Germline V gene lookup returns CDR1 SNHLY and CDR2 FYNNEI. The CDR3 is CASSPNSRVLTEAFF. In nucleotides, the CDR3 is TGTGCCAGCAGCCCAAACAGCAGGGTTCTCACTGAAGCTTTCTTT.

V usage is TRBV21-1 and J usage is TRBJ2-5. TRBV21-1 is classified as a pseudogene. The CDR3 is 14 amino acids. For the CDR3, the DNA is TGTGCCAGCAGCACGACGGCCTTTGCAGAGACCCAGTACTTC. Its translation is CASSTTAFAETQYF.

The chain has TRBV20-1 and TRBJ1-5, with 7 bases fitting TRBD1. The V gene's germline CDR1 is DFQATT and CDR2 SNEGSKA (reference sequence). The trim removed 3 bases at V and 2 bases at J, leaving 10 bases unmatched. There are 16 residues in the CDR3. The CDR3 bases are TGCAGTGCTAGTCTGCCTCAGGGGGGAGGCAATCAGCCCCAGCATTTT. Its protein product is CSASLPQGGGNQPQHF.

This clone has a single count. The V gene is TRBV6-5, the J gene TRBJ2-2; 7 bases map to TRBD1. Germline CDR1 is MNHEY and CDR2 is SVGAGI. V lost 2 bases, J lost 3 bases, and 6 bases stayed unmatched. The CDR3 contains 16 residues. As DNA, the CDR3 is TGTGCCAGCAGTTACCAAAACAGGGGTGACACCGGGGAGCTGTTTTTT. It translates to CASSYQNRGDTGELFF.

This clone showed up just a few times. The chain uses TRBV18 and TRBJ1-2; D is possibly TRBD1 (5 bases). The CDR3 has 16 amino acids. Trimming shortened V by 3 bases and J by 0 bases, and 14 bases separated the two germline ends. The V gene's germline CDR1 is KGHSH and CDR2 LQKENI. In nucleotides, the CDR3 is TGTGCCAGCTCACCCTCCGGGGACGGGGCTAACTATGGCTACACCTTC. Its protein product is CASSPSGDGANYGYTF.

The chain links TRBV6-1 to TRBJ2-1; 10 bases agree with TRBD1. CDR3 length: 21 amino acids. J was trimmed by 7 bases and V by 2 bases; bases with no gene match: 23. Germline V lookup: CDR1 MNHNS, CDR2 SASEGT. The CDR3 is CASSEQLGISAGQGKGNEQFF. DNA for the CDR3: TGTGCCAGCAGTGAACAGTTAGGGATAAGCGCGGGACAGGGGAAGGGAAATGAGCAGTTCTTC.

This chain links TRBV7-2 with TRBJ1-2; D is uncertain. The V end was cut by 1 base, the J end by 3 bases, with 12 bases between. Per germline, CDR1 SGHTA and CDR2 FQGNSA. CDR3 length equals 15 residues. This chain's CDR3 is CASSLERSGYYGYTF. CDR3 in DNA: TGTGCCAGCAGCTTAGAACGATCCGGCTACTATGGCTACACCTTC.

The chain is built from TRBV28 and TRBJ2-7; TRBD1 is a possible D gene (6 bases). This CDR3 spans 15 amino acids. CDR1 is MDHEN, CDR2 SYDVKM, per germline. With 2 bases removed from V and 3 bases from J, the gap between germline ends came to 14 bases. The CDR3 sequence: CASSLLAGASYEQYF. The CDR3 nucleotides read TGTGCCAGCAGTTTACTGGCAGGGGCAAGCTACGAGCAGTACTTC.

V and J are TRBV4-2 and TRBJ2-7; no firm D call. Trimming left V 2 bases short and J 0 bases short, with 11 bases between. The CDR3 has 15 residues. From germline, CDR1 is LGHNA and CDR2 YNFKEQ. Here the CDR3 DNA reads TGTGCCAGCAGCCAAACTCGACTTCGCTCCTACGAGCAGTACTTC. It is translated as CASSQTRLRSYEQYF.

The chain joins TRBV30 to TRBJ1-2, with D perhaps TRBD1 (5 bases). V was trimmed by 2 bases and J by 4 bases, leaving 17 bases between them. This CDR3 has 15 amino acids. Germline assignment: CDR1 GTSNPN and CDR2 SVGIG (reference sequence). The CDR3 sequence is CAWSRSPGGSYGYTF. The CDR3 nucleotides read TGTGCCTGGAGTCGTTCCCCGGGGGGAAGCTATGGCTACACCTTC.